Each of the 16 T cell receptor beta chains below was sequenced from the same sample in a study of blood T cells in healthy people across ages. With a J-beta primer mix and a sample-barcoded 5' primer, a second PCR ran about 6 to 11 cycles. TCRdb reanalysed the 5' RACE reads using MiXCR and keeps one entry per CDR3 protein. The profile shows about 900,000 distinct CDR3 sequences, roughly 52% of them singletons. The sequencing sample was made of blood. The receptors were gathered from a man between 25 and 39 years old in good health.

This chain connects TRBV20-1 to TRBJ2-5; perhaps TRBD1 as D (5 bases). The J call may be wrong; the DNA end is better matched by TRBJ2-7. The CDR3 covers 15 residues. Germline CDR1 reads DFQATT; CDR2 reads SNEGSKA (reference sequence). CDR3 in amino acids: CSARVPRVLNYEQYF. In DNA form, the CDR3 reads TGCAGTGCTAGAGTACCCAGGGTTTTAAACTACGAGCAGTACTTC.

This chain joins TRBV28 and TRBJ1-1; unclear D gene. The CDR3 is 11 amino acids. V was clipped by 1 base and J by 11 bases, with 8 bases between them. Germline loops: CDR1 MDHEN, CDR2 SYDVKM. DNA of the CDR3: TGTGCCAGCAGTTTATCGCGCAGGGCTTTCTTT. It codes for CASSLSRRAFF.

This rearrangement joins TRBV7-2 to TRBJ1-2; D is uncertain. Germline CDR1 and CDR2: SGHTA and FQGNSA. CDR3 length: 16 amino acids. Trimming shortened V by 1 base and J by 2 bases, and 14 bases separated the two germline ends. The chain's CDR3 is CASSLVSVGRNYGYTF. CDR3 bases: TGTGCCAGCAGCTTAGTCTCGGTAGGGCGGAACTATGGCTACACCTTC.

The CDR3 loop is CASSPDYMNTEAFF. The CDR3 nucleotides are TGTGCCAGCAGCCCCGACTACATGAACACTGAAGCTTTCTTT. The chain is built from TRBV4-2 and TRBJ1-1; D uncertain. The V and J ends lost 4 bases and 0 bases respectively, with 9 bases between them. The CDR3 has 14 amino acids. Germline V CDR1 and CDR2: LGHNA, YNFKEQ.

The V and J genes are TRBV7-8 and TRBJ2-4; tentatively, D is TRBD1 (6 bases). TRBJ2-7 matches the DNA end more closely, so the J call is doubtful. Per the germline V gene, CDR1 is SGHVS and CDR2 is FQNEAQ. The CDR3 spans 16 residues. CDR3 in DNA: TGTGCCAGCAGCTCGCCCGGGACAATGAACTCCTACGAGCAGTACTTC. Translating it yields CASSSPGTMNSYEQYF.

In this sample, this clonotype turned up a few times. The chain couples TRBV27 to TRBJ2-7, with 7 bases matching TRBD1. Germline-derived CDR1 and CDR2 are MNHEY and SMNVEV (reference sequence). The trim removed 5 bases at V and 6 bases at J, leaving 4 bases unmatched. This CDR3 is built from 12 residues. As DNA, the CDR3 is TGTGCCAGCAGTATAACAGGGGTCGAGCAGTACTTC. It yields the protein CASSITGVEQYF.

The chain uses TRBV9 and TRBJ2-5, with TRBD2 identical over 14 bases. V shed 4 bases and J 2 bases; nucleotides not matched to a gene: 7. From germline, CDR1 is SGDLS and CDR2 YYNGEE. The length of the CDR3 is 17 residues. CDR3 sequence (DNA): TGTGCCAGCAGCCAAGGACTAGCGGGGGGACTACAAGAGACCCAGTACTTC. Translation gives CASSQGLAGGLQETQYF.

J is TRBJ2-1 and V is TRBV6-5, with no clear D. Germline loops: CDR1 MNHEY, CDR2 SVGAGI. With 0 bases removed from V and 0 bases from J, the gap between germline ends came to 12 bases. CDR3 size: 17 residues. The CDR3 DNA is TGTGCCAGCAGTTACTCGATGGTATCTCTCTCCTACAATGAGCAGTTCTTC. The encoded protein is CASSYSMVSLSYNEQFF.

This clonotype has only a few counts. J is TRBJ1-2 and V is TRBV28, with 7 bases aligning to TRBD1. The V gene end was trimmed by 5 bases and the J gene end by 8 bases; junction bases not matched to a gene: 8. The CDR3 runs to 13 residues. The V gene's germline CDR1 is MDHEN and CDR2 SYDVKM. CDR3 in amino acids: CASSPRTGPGYTF. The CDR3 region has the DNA TGTGCCAGCAGTCCGCGGACAGGCCCCGGCTACACCTTC.

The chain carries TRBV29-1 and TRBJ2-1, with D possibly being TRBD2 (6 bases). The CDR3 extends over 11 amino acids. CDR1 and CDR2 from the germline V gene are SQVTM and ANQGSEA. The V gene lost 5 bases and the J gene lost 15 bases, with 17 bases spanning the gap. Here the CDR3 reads CSVPSSRGMFF. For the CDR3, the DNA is TGCAGCGTTCCATCTAGCCGGGGGATGTTCTTC.

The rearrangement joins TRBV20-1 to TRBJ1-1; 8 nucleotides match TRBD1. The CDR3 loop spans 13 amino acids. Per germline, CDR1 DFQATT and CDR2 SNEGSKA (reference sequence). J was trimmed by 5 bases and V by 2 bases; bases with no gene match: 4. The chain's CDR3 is CSARHRGYTEAFF. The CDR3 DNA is TGCAGTGCTAGACACAGGGGGTATACTGAAGCTTTCTTT.

The CDR3 DNA reads as TGTGCCAGCAGTGGCGGGGTCCGCACAGATACGCAGTATTTT. It codes for CASSGGVRTDTQYF. V usage is TRBV9 and J usage is TRBJ2-3, with a possible D match to TRBD2 (6 bases). The CDR3 sequence is 14 residues long. Germline V CDR1 and CDR2: SGDLS, YYNGEE. V lost 5 bases to trimming and J lost 1 base, with 11 bases between them.

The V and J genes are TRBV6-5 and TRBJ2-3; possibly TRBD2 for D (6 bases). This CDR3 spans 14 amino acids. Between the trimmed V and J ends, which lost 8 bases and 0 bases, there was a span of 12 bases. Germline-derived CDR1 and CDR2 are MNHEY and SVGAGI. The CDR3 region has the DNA TGTGCCAGCCGCCTGGGGGGTAGCACAGATACGCAGTATTTT. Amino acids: CASRLGGSTDTQYF.

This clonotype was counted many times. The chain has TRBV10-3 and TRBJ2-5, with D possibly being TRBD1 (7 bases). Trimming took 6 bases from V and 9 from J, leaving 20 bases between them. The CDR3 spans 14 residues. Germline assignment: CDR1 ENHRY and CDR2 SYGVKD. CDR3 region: CAIREGQPNAAQYF. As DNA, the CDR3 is TGTGCCATCAGGGAGGGACAGCCAAACGCGGCCCAGTACTTC.

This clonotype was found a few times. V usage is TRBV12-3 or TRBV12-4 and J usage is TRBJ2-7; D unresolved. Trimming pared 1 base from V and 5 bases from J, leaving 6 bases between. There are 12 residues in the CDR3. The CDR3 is CASSLDSHEQYF. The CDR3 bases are TGTGCCAGCAGTTTAGATTCCCACGAGCAGTACTTC.

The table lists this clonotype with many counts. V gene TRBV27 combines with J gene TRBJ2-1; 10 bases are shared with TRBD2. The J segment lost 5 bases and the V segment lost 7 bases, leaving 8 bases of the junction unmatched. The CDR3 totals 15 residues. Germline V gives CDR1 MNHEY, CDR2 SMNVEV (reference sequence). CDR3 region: CASTSGLANNNEQFF. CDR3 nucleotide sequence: TGTGCCAGCACCTCGGGACTAGCGAACAACAATGAGCAGTTCTTC.